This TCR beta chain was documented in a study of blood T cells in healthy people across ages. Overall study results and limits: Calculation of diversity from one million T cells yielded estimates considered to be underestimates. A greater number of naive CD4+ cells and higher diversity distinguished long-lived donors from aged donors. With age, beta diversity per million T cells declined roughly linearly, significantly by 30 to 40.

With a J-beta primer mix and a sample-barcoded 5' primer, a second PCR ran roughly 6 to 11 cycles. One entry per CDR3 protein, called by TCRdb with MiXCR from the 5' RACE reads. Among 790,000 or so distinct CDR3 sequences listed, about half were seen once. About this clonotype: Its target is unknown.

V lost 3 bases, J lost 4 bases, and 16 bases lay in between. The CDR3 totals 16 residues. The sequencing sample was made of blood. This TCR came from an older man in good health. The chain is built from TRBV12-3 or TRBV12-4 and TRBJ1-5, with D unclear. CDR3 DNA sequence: TGTGCCAGCAGTTTTGAGGGAGACAACACTAATCAGCCCCAGCATTTT. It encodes CASSFEGDNTNQPQHF.